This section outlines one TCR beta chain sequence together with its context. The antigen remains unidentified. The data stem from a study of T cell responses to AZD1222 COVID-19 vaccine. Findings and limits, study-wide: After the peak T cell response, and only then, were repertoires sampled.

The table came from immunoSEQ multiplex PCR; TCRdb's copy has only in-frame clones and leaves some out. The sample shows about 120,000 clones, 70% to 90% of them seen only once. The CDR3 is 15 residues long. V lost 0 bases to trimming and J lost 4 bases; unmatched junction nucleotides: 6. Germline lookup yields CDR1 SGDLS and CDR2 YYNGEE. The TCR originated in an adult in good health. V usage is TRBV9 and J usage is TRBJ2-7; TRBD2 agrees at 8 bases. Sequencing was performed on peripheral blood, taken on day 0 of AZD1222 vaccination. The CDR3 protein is CASSVVSGSIYEQYF. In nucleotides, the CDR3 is TGTGCCAGCAGCGTAGTAAGCGGGAGTATTTACGAGCAGTACTTC.